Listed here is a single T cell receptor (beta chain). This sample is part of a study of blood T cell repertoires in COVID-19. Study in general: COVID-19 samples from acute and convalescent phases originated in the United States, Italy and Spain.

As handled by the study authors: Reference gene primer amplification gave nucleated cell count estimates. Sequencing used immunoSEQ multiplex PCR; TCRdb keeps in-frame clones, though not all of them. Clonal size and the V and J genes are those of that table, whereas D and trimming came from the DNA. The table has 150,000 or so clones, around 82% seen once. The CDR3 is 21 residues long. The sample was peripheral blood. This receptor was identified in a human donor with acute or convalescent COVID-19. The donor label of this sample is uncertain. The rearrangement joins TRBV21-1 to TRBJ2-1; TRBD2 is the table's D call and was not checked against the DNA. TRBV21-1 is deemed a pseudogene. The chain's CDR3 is CASSKAGGRRNRRSVYNEQFF. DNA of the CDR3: TGTGCCAGCAGCAAAGCAGGAGGACGGCGAAACCGAAGGAGTGTGTACAATGAGCAGTTCTTC.